This TCR beta chain emerged from a study of T cell responses to AZD1222 COVID-19 vaccine. On the study more broadly: Second-dose schedules of about 4 or about 12 weeks were combined.

TCRdb keeps only in-frame clones here, not all; method: immunoSEQ multiplex PCR. The sample lists 130,000 or so clones; 92% were seen once. This CDR3 is 15 amino acids long. Germline CDR1 and CDR2: MNHNS and SASEGT. With 3 bases removed from V and 4 bases from J, the gap between germline ends came to 15 bases. General observations from the study: Among AZD1222 vaccinees, only five or six were seropositive at baseline. It was only after the peak T cell response that any repertoires were sampled. Most donors were white British, females outnumbered males, and clonal diversity was possibly underestimated.

Details on this clone: Antigen unknown.

The chain uses TRBV6-1 and TRBJ1-1, with TRBD1 as a possible D gene (6 bases). This TCR derives from an adult in good health. The sequences come from peripheral blood, collected on day 0 of AZD1222 vaccination. The CDR3 DNA sequence: TGTGCCAGCAGTGACCACAGGGCCGGAACCACTGAAGCTTTCTTT. Encoded protein: CASSDHRAGTTEAFF.